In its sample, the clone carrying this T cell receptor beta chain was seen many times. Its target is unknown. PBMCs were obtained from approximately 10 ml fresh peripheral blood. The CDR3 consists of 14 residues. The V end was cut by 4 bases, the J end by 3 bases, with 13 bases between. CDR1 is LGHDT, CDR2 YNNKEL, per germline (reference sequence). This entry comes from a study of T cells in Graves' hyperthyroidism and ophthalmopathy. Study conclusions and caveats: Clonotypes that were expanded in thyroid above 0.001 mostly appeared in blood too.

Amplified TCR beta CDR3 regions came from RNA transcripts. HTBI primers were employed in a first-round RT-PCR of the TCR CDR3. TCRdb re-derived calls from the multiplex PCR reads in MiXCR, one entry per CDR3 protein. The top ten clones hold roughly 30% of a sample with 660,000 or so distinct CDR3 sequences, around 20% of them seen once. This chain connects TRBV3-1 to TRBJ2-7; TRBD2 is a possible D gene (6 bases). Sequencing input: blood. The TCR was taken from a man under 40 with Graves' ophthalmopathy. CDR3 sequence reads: CASSLRRDFYEQYF. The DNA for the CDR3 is TGTGCCAGCAGCCTGCGGAGGGACTTCTACGAGCAGTACTTC.